This TCR beta chain was sequenced during a study of blood T cell repertoires in COVID-19. About the research overall: COVID-19 samples from acute and convalescent phases originated in the United States, Italy and Spain. In each case, the material was cDNA or gDNA derived from T cells, B-cell-depleted T cells, or PBMCs.

J lost 5 bases, V lost 4 bases, and 7 bases had no gene match. This CDR3 has 16 amino acids. The germline V gene encodes CDR1 LNHDA and CDR2 SQIVND (reference sequence). As originally analysed: Reference gene primer amplification in the assay estimated nucleated cell counts. The table came from immunoSEQ multiplex PCR; TCRdb's copy has only in-frame clones and leaves some out. V and J calls and clone size are those listed in that table; D and trimming were worked out from the DNA. The sample lists approximately 240,000 clones, 83% seen once, with 0.95% to 1.5% in the top ten. One Seattle source followed patients from active infection through their disease course. This clone came up once.

V usage is TRBV19 and J usage is TRBJ1-6; 8 bases are a match to TRBD1. The sequence derives from a woman in her twenties or thirties with COVID-19, enrolled during active disease. Material for sequencing was peripheral blood. The DNA of the CDR3 is TGTGCCAGTAGTAAACGGACAGGGCACGATAATTCACCCCTCCACTTT. Its translation is CASSKRTGHDNSPLHF.